These T cell receptor beta chains were read from a single sample in a study of monozygotic twins with inflammatory bowel disease. TCRdb re-analyzed the 5' RACE reads; it lists each CDR3 protein once, without DNA. Recorded for this sample: nearly 450,000 distinct CDR3 sequences. Sequenced sample: blood. Every receptor here comes from a human donor with ulcerative colitis or Crohn's disease, or a healthy co-twin of an affected twin (not recorded which). CDR3s include the opening cysteine and the closing phenylalanine or tryptophan.

TRBV20-1	TRBJ1-1	CSARLAGGVNTEAFF
TRBV7-2	TRBJ2-1	CASRRDRDFGEQFF
TRBV6-5	TRBJ2-1	CASSQSNEQFF
TRBV20-1	TRBJ2-1	CSASRSGPYNEQFF
TRBV14	TRBJ2-2	CASSQDIAGSTAELFF
TRBV12-5	TRBJ2-1	CASGSVDGLNEQFF
TRBV4-1	TRBJ2-5	CASSQGRQQETQYF
TRBV18	TRBJ2-1	CASNQPGVNEQFF
TRBV6-2/TRBV6-3	TRBJ1-5	CASSYRTLRAGGSNQPQHF
TRBV20-1	TRBJ2-4	CSARRSVDIQYF
TRBV5-1	TRBJ2-7	CASSLLDSYEQYF
TRBV29-1	TRBJ1-2	CSAGTGWTGDGYTF
TRBV9	TRBJ1-2	CASTGIVDSATNYGYTF
TRBV25-1	TRBJ2-5	CASSEAAGGHETQYF
TRBV11-3	TRBJ2-1	CASSLGTSGGWDEQFF
TRBV10-3	TRBJ1-1	CAISPDRARVTEAFF
TRBV6-5	TRBJ2-7	CASSRQFGEQYF
TRBV20-1	TRBJ2-1	CSATSGRAYEQFF